The 15 T cell receptor beta chains given below trace back to one sample, sequenced in a study of control samples from healthy donors and cancer patients. Profiling relied on immunoSEQ multiplex PCR, and the TCRdb table lists in-frame clones only, not all of them. The sample has 120,000 or so clones; less than 90% are singletons. Material for sequencing was blood. The source of these receptors is a young man in good health.

The gene calls are TRBV6-5 and TRBJ1-1; no reliable D call. The CDR3 consists of 13 residues. CDR1 MNHEY and CDR2 SVGAGI come from the germline V gene. The ends were cut back, 10 bases at V and 5 bases at J, with 17 bases in the middle. CDR3: CAITVQRETEAFF. The CDR3, as DNA: TGTGCCATCACGGTACAGAGGGAGACTGAAGCTTTCTTT.

The chain carries TRBV14 and TRBJ1-6; 7 nucleotides agree with TRBD1. With V trimmed by 4 bases and J by 7 bases, 7 bases remained unmatched. The CDR3 loop spans 15 amino acids. The germline V gene encodes CDR1 SGHDN and CDR2 FVKESK. Written as DNA, the CDR3 is TGTGCCAGCAGCCTAACGACAGGGATGAATTCACCCCTCCACTTT. Protein sequence: CASSLTTGMNSPLHF.

The gene calls are TRBV5-1 and TRBJ2-2; 10 bases match TRBD1. Trimming at V came to 0 bases and at J to 6 bases, leaving 8 bases not matched to a gene. This CDR3 contains 17 residues. CDR1 is SGHRS and CDR2 is YFSETQ in the germline V gene. CDR3 in amino acids: CASSLEWDRGGSGELFF. CDR3 nucleotides: TGCGCCAGCAGCTTGGAGTGGGACAGGGGCGGTTCCGGGGAGCTGTTTTTT. The full variable domain, rest sourced from reference TRBV5-1 and TRBJ2-2, is KAGVTQTPRYLIKTRGQQVTLSCSPISGHRSVSWYQQTPGQGLQFLFEYFSETQRNKGNFPGRFSGRQFSNSRSEMNVSTLELGDSALYLCASSLEWDRGGSGELFFGEGSRLTVL.

The chain combines TRBV7-9 with TRBJ2-1; TRBD1 might be the D (5 bases). V lost 3 bases and J lost 6, with 12 bases in between. This CDR3 has 14 amino acids. The V gene's germline CDR1 is SEHNR and CDR2 FQNEAQ (reference sequence). For the CDR3, the DNA is TGTGCCAGCAGCTTGGGGCGATCGGGCAATGAGCAGTTCTTC. Protein product: CASSLGRSGNEQFF.

The chain joins TRBV28 to TRBJ1-4; 9 nucleotides line up with TRBD1. CDR3 length: 14 amino acids. Germline-derived CDR1 and CDR2 are MDHEN and SYDVKM. Trimming at V came to 5 bases and at J to 13 bases, leaving 11 bases not matched to a gene. CDR3 sequence reads: CASSPTGGRSGLFF. The CDR3 DNA reads as TGTGCCAGCAGTCCGACAGGGGGACGGAGTGGACTGTTTTTT.

The chain employs TRBV6-5 and TRBJ1-1; 7 nucleotides align to TRBD1. Trimming at V came to 6 bases and at J to 1 base, leaving 2 bases not matched to a gene. The CDR3 runs to 13 residues. Germline-derived CDR1 and CDR2 are MNHEY and SVGAGI. The CDR3: CASRQGWNTEAFF. In nucleotides, the CDR3 is TGTGCCAGCAGACAGGGGTGGAACACTGAAGCTTTCTTT.

The V and J genes are TRBV27 and TRBJ2-7; TRBD1 matches 7 bases. CDR1 and CDR2 (germline): MNHEY, SMNVEV (reference sequence). The CDR3 is made up of 15 amino acids. The V segment lost 5 bases and the J segment 1 base; nucleotides outside the gene matches: 8. The CDR3 here is CASSGRQGGSYEQYF. The CDR3 DNA follows: TGTGCCAGCAGTGGGAGACAGGGTGGATCCTACGAGCAGTACTTC.

V usage is TRBV11-2 and J usage is TRBJ2-1; 8 positions match TRBD1. Germline-derived CDR1 and CDR2 are SGHAT and FQNNGV. Germline trimming cut 1 base from V and 5 bases from J; bases unmatched to any gene: 7. This CDR3 region has 16 residues. The CDR3 coding sequence is TGTGCCAGCAGCTTAGGATCAGGGGGCCACGACAATGAGCAGTTCTTC. It is translated as CASSLGSGGHDNEQFF.

The V gene is TRBV12-3 or TRBV12-4, the J gene TRBJ1-1, with a possible D match to TRBD1 (5 bases). V was cut by 4 bases and J by 8 bases, with 8 bases left in between. The CDR3 is made up of 11 amino acids. CDR3 nucleotides: TGTGCCAGCAGTTCTAAGGGGGAAGCTTTCTTT. Its protein product is CASSSKGEAFF.

This clone was picked up one time. The chain combines TRBV11-2 with TRBJ2-1, with D perhaps TRBD2 (6 bases). Trimming removed 7 bases from V and 2 bases from J, with 12 bases in between. Germline assignment: CDR1 SGHAT and CDR2 FQNNGV. This CDR3 spans 14 amino acids. The CDR3 here is CASNSGDTYNEQFF. CDR3 in DNA: TGTGCCAGCAACTCGGGAGATACCTACAATGAGCAGTTCTTC.

The J gene is TRBJ1-5, the V gene TRBV30; D might be TRBD1 (6 bases). The germline V gene has CDR1 GTSNPN and CDR2 SVGIG (reference sequence). This CDR3 is 13 amino acids long. V was clipped by 1 base and J by 3 bases, with 7 bases between them. The CDR3 region is CAWSEGVNQPQHF. CDR3 sequence (DNA): TGTGCCTGGAGTGAGGGGGTCAATCAGCCCCAGCATTTT. Full variable domain (missing parts from reference TRBV30 and TRBJ1-5): SQTIHQWPATLVQPVGSPLSLECTVEGTSNPNLYWYRQAAGRGLQLLFYSVGIGQISSEVPQNLSASRPQDRQFILSSKKLLLSDSGFYLCAWSEGVNQPQHFGDGTRLSIL.

In DNA form, the CDR3 reads TGTGCCAGCAGTGAGAACAGGGATTCTGGATGTATCACCTTC. It codes for CASSENRDSGCITF. The genes are TRBV6-4 and TRBJ1-2; tentative D call: TRBD1 (6 bases). V gave up 3 bases and J gave up 13 bases, with 21 bases separating them. Germline V lookup: CDR1 MRHNA, CDR2 SNTAGT. The CDR3 contains 14 residues.

This clone has only a few counts. The rearrangement joins TRBV5-1 to TRBJ2-3, with D perhaps TRBD1 or TRBD2 (5 bases each). CDR3 size: 17 residues. Germline assignment: CDR1 SGHRS and CDR2 YFSETQ. Trimming removed 5 bases at V and 0 bases at J, with 19 bases between. DNA for the CDR3: TGCGCCAGCAGTTCGCCGGGGCCCGAAACCAGCACAGATACGCAGTATTTT. This codes for CASSSPGPETSTDTQYF.

The chain joins TRBV9 to TRBJ2-3; possibly TRBD1 or TRBD2 for D (5 bases each). The germline CDR1 and CDR2 sequences are SGDLS and YYNGEE. This CDR3 spans 14 amino acids. The V end lost 4 bases, the J end lost 7 bases, and 16 bases lay between the germline ends. Here the CDR3 DNA reads TGTGCCAGCAGCCCCCGGGACGCCATGCATACGCAGTATTTT. Translated, it gives CASSPRDAMHTQYF. Complete variable domain (other parts from reference TRBV9 and TRBJ2-3): DSGVTQTPKHLITATGQRVTLRCSPRSGDLSVYWYQQSLDQGLQFLIQYYNGEERAKGNILERFSAQQFPDLHSELNLSSLELGDSALYFCASSPRDAMHTQYFGPGTRLTVL.

The chain links TRBV30 to TRBJ2-7, with D uncertain. The CDR3 is made up of 15 amino acids. Between the trimmed V and J ends, which lost 2 bases and 3 bases, there was a span of 17 bases. Germline-derived CDR1 and CDR2 are GTSNPN and SVGIG (reference sequence). The CDR3 sequence: CAWSLPRTANYEQYF. CDR3 coding DNA: TGTGCCTGGAGTCTCCCCCGGACGGCTAACTACGAGCAGTACTTC.